Listed here is a single T cell receptor (beta chain). No antigen is known for it. A clone one base away is much larger, so this may be a read error. The sample originates from a study of CD8+CD57+ T cells in acquired aplastic anemia. Study in general: Sorted CD4+ and CD8+ cells gave a mean 3.2 ug DNA, range roughly 0.2 to 27.4 ug. Study findings and constraints: CD8+ Simpson's diversity showed no significant patient-control difference. Between patients and controls, around 27 CD8+ CDR3 sequences were found in common.

The template used for profiling TCR beta VDJ and CDR3 was genomic DNA. One entry per CDR3 protein, called by TCRdb with MiXCR from the reads. The sample shows roughly 260,000 distinct CDR3 sequences, around 46% of them seen only once. Patients included in sequencing had previously demonstrated CD8+CD57+ cell expansion by flow cytometry. The sequenced sample consisted of sorted CD4+, CD8+, or CD8+CD57+ T cells (not recorded which) from PBMCs. The receptor comes from a human donor with aplastic anemia.

Here the CDR3 reads CTSSLEVGTGDDGYTF. The CDR3 region has the DNA TGTACCAGCAGCTTAGAAGTAGGCACAGGGGATGATGGCTACACCTTC. The J gene is TRBJ1-2, the V gene TRBV5-1; TRBD1 aligns across 7 bases. The length of the CDR3 is 16 residues. Germline CDR1 SGHRS, CDR2 YFSETQ.